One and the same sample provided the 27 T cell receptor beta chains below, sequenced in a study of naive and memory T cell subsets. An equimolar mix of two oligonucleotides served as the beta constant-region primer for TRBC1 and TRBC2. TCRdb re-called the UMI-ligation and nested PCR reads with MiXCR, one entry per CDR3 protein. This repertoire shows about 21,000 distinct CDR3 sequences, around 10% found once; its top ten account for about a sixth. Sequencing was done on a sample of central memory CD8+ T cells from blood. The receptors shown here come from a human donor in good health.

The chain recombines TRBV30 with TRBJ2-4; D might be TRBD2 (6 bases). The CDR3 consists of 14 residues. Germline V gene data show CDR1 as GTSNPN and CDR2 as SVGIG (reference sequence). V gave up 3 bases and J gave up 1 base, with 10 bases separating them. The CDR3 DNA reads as TGTGCCTGGAGGCAAAGCGGGGCCAAAAACATTCAGTACTTC. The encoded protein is CAWRQSGAKNIQYF.

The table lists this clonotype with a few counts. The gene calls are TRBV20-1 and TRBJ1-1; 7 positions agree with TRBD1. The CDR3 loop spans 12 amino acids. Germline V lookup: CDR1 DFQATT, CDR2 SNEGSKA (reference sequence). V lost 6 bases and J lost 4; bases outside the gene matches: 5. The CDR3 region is CSADSGGTEAFF. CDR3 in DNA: TGCAGTGCGGACTCAGGGGGCACTGAAGCTTTCTTT.

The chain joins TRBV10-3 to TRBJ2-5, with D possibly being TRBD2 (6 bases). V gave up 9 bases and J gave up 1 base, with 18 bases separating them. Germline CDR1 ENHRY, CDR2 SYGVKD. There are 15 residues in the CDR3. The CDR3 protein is CAIRRGGIVQETQYF. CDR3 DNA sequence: TGTGCCATTCGTCGCGGCGGGATTGTCCAAGAGACCCAGTACTTC.

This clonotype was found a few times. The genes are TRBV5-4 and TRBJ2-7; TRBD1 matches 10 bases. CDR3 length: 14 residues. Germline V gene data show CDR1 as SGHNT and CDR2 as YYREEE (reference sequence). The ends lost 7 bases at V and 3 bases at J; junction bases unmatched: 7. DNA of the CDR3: TGTGCCAGCCAAGCAGGACAGGGGGTCTACGAGCAGTACTTC. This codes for CASQAGQGVYEQYF. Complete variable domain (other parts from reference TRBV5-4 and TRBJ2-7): ETGVTQSPTHLIKTRGQQVTLRCSSQSGHNTVSWYQQALGQGPQFIFQYYREEENGRGNFPPRFSGLQFPNYSSELNVNALELDDSALYLCASQAGQGVYEQYFGPGTRLTVT.

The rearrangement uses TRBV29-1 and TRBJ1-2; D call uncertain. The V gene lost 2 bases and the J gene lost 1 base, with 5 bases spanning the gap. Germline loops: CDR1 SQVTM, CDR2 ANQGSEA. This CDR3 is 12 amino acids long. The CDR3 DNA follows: TGCAGCGTTGAAAGCAATAACTATGGCTACACCTTC. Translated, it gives CSVESNNYGYTF.

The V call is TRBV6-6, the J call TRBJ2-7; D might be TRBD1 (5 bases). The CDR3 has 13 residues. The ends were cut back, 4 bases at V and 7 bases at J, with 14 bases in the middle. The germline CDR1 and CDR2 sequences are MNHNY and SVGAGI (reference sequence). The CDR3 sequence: CASSSQGPGEQYF. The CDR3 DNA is TGTGCCAGCAGTTCTCAGGGCCCCGGGGAGCAGTACTTC.

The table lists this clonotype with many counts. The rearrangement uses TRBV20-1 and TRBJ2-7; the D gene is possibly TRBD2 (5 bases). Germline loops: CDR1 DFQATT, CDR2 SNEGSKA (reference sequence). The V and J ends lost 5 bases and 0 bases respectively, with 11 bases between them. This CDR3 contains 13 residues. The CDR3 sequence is CSARRRSSYEQYF. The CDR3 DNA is TGCAGTGCTCGACGGAGGAGCTCCTACGAGCAGTACTTC.

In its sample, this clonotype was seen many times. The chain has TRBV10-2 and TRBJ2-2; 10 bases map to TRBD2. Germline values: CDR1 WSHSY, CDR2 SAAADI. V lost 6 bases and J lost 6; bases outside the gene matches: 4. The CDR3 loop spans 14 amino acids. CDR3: CASRIAGGPGELFF. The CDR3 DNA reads TGCGCCAGCAGGATAGCGGGAGGTCCCGGGGAGCTGTTTTTT.

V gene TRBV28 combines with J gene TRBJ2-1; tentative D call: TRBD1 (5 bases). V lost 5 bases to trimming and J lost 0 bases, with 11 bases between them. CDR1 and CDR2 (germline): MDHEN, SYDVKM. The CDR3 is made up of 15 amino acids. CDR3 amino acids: CASSHRTGSYNEQFF. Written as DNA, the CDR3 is TGTGCCAGCAGTCACAGGACCGGCTCCTACAATGAGCAGTTCTTC. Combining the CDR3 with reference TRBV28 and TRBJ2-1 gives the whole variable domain DVKVTQSSRYLVKRTGEKVFLECVQDMDHENMFWYRQDPGLGLRLIYFSYDVKMKEKGDIPEGYSVSREKKERFSLILESASTNQTSMYLCASSHRTGSYNEQFFGPGTRLTVL.

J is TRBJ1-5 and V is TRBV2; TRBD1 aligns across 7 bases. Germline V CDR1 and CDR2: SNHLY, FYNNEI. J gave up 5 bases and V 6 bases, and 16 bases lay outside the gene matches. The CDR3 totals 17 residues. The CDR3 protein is CASRGRDSSPGDQPQHF. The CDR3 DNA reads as TGTGCCAGCAGAGGTAGGGACAGCTCTCCGGGGGATCAGCCCCAGCATTTT.

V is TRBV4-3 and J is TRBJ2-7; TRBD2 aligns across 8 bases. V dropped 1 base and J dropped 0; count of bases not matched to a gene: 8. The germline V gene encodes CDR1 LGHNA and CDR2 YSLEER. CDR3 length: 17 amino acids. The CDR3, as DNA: TGCGCCAGCAGCCAAGGAACTAGCGGAGACATCTCCTACGAGCAGTACTTC. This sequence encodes CASSQGTSGDISYEQYF.

CDR3 residues: CASSLAPWEQYF. In DNA form, the CDR3 reads TGTGCCAGCAGCTTAGCGCCTTGGGAGCAGTACTTC. This chain connects TRBV7-8 to TRBJ2-7, with no clear D. The CDR3 has 12 amino acids. CDR1 is SGHVS, CDR2 FQNEAQ, per germline. V lost 0 bases and J lost 7, with 7 bases in between.

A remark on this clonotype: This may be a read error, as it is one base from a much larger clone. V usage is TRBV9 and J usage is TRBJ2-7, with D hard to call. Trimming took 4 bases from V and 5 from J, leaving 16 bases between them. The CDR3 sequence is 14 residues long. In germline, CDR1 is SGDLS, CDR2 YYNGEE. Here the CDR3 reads CASSPGRALNEQYF. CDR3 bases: TGTGCCAGCAGCCCAGGACGAGCGCTGAACGAGCAGTACTTC.

Written as DNA, the CDR3 is TGTGCCAGCAGTGAGGGGGTACGCAATGAAAAACTGTTTTTT. Translating it yields CASSEGVRNEKLFF. The chain links TRBV25-1 to TRBJ1-4, with D possibly matching TRBD1 (5 bases). Germline loops: CDR1 MGHDK, CDR2 SYGVNS. The CDR3 length is 14 residues. Trimming removed 3 bases at V and 5 bases at J, with 10 bases between.

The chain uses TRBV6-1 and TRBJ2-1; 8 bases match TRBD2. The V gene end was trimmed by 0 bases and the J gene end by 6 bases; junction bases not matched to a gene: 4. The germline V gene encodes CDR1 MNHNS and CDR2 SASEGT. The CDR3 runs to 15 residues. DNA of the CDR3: TGTGCCAGCAGTGAAGCAGCGGGAGAAAGCAATGAGCAGTTCTTC. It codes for CASSEAAGESNEQFF.

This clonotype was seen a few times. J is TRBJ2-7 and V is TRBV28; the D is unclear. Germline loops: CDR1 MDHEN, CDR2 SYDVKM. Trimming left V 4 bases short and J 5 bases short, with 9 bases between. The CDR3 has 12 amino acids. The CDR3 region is CASSYRSNEQYF. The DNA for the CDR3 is TGTGCCAGCAGTTACCGTTCCAACGAGCAGTACTTC.

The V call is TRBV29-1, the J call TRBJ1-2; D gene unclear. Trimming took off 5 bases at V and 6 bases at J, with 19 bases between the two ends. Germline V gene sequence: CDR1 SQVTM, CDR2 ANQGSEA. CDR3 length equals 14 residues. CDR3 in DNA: TGCAGCGTTTACCTGGTGGGAAGGTTGGATGGCTACACCTTC. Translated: CSVYLVGRLDGYTF.

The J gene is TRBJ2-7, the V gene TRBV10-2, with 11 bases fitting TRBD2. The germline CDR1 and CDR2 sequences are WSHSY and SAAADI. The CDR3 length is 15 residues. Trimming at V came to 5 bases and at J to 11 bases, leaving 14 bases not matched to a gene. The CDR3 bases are TGCGCCAGCAGTACCCAACCGGGACTAGCGGCTATGGAGTACTTC. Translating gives CASSTQPGLAAMEYF.

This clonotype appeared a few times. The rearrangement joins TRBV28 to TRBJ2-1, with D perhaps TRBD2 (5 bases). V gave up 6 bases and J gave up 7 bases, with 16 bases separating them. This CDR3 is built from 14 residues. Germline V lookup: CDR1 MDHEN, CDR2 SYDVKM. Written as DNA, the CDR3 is TGTGCCAGCAGCTCATCCTCCGGGGTGAATGAGCAGTTCTTC. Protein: CASSSSSGVNEQFF.

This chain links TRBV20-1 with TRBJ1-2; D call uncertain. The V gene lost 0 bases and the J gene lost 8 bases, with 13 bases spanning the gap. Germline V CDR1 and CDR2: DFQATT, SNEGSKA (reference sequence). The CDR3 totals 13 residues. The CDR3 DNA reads TGCAGTGCTAGAGACGGAAAAGAAGCCGGCTACACCTTC. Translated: CSARDGKEAGYTF.

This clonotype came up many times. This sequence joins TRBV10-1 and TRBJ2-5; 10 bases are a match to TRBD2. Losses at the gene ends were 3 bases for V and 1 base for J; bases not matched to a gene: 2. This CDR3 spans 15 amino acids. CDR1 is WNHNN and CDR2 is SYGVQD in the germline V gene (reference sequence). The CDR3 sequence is CASSEGLAVQETQYF. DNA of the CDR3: TGCGCCAGCAGTGAAGGACTAGCGGTCCAAGAGACCCAGTACTTC.

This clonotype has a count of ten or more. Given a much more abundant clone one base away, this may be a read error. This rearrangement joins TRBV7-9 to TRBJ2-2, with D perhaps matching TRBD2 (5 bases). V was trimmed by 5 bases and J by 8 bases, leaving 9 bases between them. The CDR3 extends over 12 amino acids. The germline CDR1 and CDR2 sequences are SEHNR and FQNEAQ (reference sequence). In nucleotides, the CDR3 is TGTGCCAGCAGCGTCCCGGGGGGGGAGCTGTTTTTT. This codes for CASSVPGGELFF.

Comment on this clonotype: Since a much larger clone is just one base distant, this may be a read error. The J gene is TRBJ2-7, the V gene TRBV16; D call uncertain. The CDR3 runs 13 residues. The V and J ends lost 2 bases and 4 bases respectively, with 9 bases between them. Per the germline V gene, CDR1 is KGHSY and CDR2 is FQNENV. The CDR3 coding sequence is TGTGCCAGCAGCCAAGTCGGCACGTACGAGCAGTACTTC. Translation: CASSQVGTYEQYF.

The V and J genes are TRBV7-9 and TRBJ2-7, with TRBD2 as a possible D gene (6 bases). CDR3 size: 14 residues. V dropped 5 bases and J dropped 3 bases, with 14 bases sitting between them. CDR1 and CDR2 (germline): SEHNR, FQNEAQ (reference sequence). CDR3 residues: CASSGAGTHYEQYF. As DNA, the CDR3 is TGTGCCAGCAGCGGAGCCGGGACTCACTACGAGCAGTACTTC.

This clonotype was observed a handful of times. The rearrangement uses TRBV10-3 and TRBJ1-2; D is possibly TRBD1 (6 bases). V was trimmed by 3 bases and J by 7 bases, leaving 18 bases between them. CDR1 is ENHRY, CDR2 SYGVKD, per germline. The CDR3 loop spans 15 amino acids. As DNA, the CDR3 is TGTGCCATCAGTGAAAGTTTACAGGGAGGGAGTGGCTACACCTTC. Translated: CAISESLQGGSGYTF.

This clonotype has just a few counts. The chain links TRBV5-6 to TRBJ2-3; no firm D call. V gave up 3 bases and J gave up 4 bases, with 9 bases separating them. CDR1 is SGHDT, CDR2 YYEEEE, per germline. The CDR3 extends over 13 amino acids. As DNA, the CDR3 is TGTGCCAGCAGCTATGGTTCGGCAGATACGCAGTATTTT. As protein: CASSYGSADTQYF.

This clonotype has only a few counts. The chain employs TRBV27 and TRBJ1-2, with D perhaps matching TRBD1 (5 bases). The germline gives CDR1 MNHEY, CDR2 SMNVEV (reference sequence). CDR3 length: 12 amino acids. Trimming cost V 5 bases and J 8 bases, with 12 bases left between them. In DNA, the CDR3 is TGTGCCAGCAGTGTAGGAGGGGAAGGCTACACCTTC. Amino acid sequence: CASSVGGEGYTF.